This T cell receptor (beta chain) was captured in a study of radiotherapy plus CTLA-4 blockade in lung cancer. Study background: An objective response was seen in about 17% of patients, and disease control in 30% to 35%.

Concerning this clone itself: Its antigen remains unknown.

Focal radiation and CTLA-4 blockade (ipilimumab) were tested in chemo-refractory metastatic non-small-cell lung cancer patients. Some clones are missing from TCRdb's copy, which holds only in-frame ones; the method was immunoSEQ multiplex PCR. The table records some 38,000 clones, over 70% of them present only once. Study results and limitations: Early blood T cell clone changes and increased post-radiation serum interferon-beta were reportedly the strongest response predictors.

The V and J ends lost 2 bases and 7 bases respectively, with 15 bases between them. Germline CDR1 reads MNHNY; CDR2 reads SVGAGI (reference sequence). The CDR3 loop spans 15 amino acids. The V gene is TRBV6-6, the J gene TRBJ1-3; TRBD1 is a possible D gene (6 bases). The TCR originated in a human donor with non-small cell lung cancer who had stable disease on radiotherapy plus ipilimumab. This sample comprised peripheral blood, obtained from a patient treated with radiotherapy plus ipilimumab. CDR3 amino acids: CASSYDAGTSNTIYF. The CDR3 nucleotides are TGTGCCAGCAGTTACGACGCCGGGACATCTAACACCATATATTTT.